This T cell receptor beta chain is from a study of T cells in Graves' hyperthyroidism and ophthalmopathy. Study results and limitations: The model anticipated ophthalmopathy a median about 7 months pre-onset.

The CDR3 spans 15 residues. The germline V gene encodes CDR1 SEHNR and CDR2 FQNEAQ (reference sequence). V lost 3 bases, J lost 0 bases, and 8 bases lay in between. About this clonotype itself: Its specificity is not known.

Calling Graves' hyperthyroidism stable meant ophthalmopathy did not progress within 18 months. Hyperthyroidism in the patients, aged 18 to 65, was newly diagnosed and under 2 months in duration. Diagnoses were established using clinical symptoms, serum thyroxine and TRAb, thyroid ultrasound and orbital computed tomography. Amplified TCR beta CDR3 regions derived from RNA transcripts. HTBI primers were the set used in a first-round RT-PCR of the TCR CDR3. TCRdb reprocessed the multiplex PCR reads via MiXCR and lists one record per CDR3 protein. The sample yields roughly 93,000 distinct CDR3 sequences, approximately 56% seen once.

The V call is TRBV7-9, the J call TRBJ2-2, with a weak D call TRBD1 (6 bases). Sequences were obtained from blood. This clonotype originated in a woman in her forties with Graves' hyperthyroidism. In DNA, the CDR3 is TGTGCCAGCAGCTTCAGGGGAACGAACACCGGGGAGCTGTTTTTT. This encodes CASSFRGTNTGELFF.